This TCR beta chain appears in the sequencing data of a study of identical twins. Study-wide points: Out-of-frame beta sequences exhibited a weaker degree of excess twin sharing. In zero-insertion analyses, partial confounding could arise from invariant MAIT and iNKT cells. When twins shared out-of-frame alpha sequences, those sequences had excess low generation probability. Fewer insertions were carried by abundant cord blood beta clonotypes, but none was seen in memory repertoires.

TCRdb re-derived calls from the 5' RACE reads in MiXCR, one entry per CDR3 protein. This sample has 450,000 to 600,000 distinct CDR3 sequences; around 24% occur once, and the top ten carry approximately 0.49%. The CDR3 length is 15 residues. Unmatched junction bases numbered 1, after V lost 4 bases and J lost 2 bases. Germline values: CDR1 MNHEY, CDR2 SVGAGI. As to this clonotype: The antigen is unknown.

Another study also made use of these data, one on yellow fever vaccine responses in identical twins.

The sequence derives from a woman aged 18-29 years in good health. The V gene is TRBV6-5, the J gene TRBJ2-7; 14 positions agree with TRBD2. Input material: CD4+ T cells sorted from blood. The CDR3 DNA is TGTGCCAGCAGTTCGACTAGCGGGAGGGCCTACGAGCAGTACTTC. Its translation is CASSSTSGRAYEQYF.